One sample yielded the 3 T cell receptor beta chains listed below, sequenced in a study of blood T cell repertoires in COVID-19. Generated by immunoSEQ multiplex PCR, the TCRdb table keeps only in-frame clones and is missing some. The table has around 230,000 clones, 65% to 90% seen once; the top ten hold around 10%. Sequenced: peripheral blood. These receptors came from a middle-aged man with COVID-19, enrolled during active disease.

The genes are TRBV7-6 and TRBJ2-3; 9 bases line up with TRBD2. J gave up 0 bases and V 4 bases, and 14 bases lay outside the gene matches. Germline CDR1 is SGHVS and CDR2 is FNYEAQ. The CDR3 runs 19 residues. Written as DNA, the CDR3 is TGTGCCAGCAGCTCACTAGTTTTACCGACTAGCGGAAGCACAGATACGCAGTATTTT. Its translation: CASSSLVLPTSGSTDTQYF.

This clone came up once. The CDR3 bases are TGTGCCAGCAGCTGGGGACAGGGGGCCTTCTACGAGCAGTACTTC. Residues: CASSWGQGAFYEQYF. The rearrangement uses TRBV5-5 and TRBJ2-7, with 12 positions matching TRBD1. V was pared by 3 bases and J by 3 bases, with 4 bases of the junction left unmatched. The CDR3 is made up of 15 amino acids. Germline CDR1 SGHKS, CDR2 YYEKEE (reference sequence). The full variable domain, completed using reference TRBV5-5 and TRBJ2-7, is DAGVTQSPTHLIKTRGQQVTLRCSPISGHKSVSWYQQVLGQGPQFIFQYYEKEERGRGNFPDRFSARQFPNYSSELNVNALLLGDSALYLCASSWGQGAFYEQYFGPGTRLTVT.

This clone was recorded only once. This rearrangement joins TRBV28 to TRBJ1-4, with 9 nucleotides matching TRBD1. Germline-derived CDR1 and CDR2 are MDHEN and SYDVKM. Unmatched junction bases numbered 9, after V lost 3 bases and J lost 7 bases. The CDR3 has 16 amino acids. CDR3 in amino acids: CASSFIQGTGTEKLFF. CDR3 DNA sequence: TGTGCCAGCAGTTTTATCCAAGGGACAGGGACTGAAAAACTGTTTTTT.